The T cell receptor beta chain under discussion was sequenced for a study of post-analysis software for immune sequencing data. Study findings and constraints: TRBV5-6, TRBV5-1 and TRBV20-1 were among 4 or 5 TRBV segments more frequent in patients than controls. Same-batch preparations were strongly co-clustered by F measure. Controls showed significantly higher normalized Chao1 diversity than did multiple sclerosis patients.

Turning to this clonotype: Its antigen is undetermined. A much larger clone differs from this one at a single base, so this may be a read error.

This CDR3 has 12 residues. Germline CDR1 reads SQVTM; CDR2 reads ANQGSEA. The germline V and J ends were trimmed by 7 bases and 8 bases, with 15 bases remaining between them. Every TCR beta cDNA library bore unique molecular identifiers. The T cell input of about 0.9 to 10 million gave 400,000 to 500,000 cDNA molecules. TCRdb processed the PCR reads anew with MiXCR; each CDR3 protein has one entry. The sample has around 500,000 distinct CDR3 sequences; around 34% are singletons. The sample taken for sequencing was blood. The sequence was collected from a girl younger than 18 with multiple sclerosis. This chain links TRBV29-1 with TRBJ2-1; unclear D gene. The chain's CDR3 is CSGLYFGYEQFF. The CDR3 DNA follows: TGCAGCGGCCTTTACTTCGGCTATGAGCAGTTCTTC.